The clone carrying this T cell receptor beta chain was counted a single time. The method was immunoSEQ multiplex PCR; TCRdb's version includes in-frame clones alone and lacks a portion of them. The profile shows about 88,000 clones, about 89% of them singletons. This entry belongs to a study of T cell responses to AZD1222 COVID-19 vaccine. CDR1 is LGHDT and CDR2 is YNNKEL in the germline V gene (reference sequence). The CDR3 is made up of 15 amino acids. Trimming at V came to 4 bases and at J to 2 bases, leaving 5 bases not matched to a gene. The specimen comprised peripheral blood, sampled 28 days after the second AZD1222 dose. The chain has TRBV3-1 (or the pseudogene TRBV3-2) and TRBJ2-3, with 8 positions matching TRBD2. This clonotype originated in an adult who received the AZD1222 COVID-19 vaccine. CDR3 in amino acids: CASSREAGATDTQYF. CDR3 DNA sequence: TGTGCCAGCAGCCGAGAAGCGGGGGCCACAGATACGCAGTATTTT.